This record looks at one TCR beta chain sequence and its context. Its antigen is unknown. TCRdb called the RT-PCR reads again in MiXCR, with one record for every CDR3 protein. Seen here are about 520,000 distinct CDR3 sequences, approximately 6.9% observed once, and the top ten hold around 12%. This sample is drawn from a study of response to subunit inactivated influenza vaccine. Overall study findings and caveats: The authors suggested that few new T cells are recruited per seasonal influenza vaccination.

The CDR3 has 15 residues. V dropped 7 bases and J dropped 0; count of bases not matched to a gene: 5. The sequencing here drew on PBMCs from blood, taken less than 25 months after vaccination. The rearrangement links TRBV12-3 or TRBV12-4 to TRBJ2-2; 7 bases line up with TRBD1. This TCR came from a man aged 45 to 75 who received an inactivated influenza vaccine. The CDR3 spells CASNRDSSNTGELFF. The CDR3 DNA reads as TGTGCCAGCAATCGGGACAGCTCGAACACCGGGGAGCTGTTTTTT.